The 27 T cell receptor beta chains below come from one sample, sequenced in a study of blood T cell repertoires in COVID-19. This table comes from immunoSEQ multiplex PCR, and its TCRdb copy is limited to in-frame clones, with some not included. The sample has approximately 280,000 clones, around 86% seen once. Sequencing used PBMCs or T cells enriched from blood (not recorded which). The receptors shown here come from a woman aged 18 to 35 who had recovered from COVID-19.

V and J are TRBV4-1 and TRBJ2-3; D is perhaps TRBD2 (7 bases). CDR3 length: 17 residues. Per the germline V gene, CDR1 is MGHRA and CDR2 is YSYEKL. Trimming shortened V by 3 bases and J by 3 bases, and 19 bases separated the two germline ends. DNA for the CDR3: TGCGCCAGCAGCCATTACCATATAGAGGGGGGGACAGATACGCAGTATTTT. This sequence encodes CASSHYHIEGGTDTQYF.

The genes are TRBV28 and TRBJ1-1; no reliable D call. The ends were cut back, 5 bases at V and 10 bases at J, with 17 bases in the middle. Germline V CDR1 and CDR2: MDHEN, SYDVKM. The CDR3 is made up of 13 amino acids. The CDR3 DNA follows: TGTGCCAGCAGTAACTACCAGAGAATTAGAGCTTTCTTT. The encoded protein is CASSNYQRIRAFF.

The CDR3 loop reads CASSQDQRRYNEQFF. CDR3 bases: TGTGCCAGCAGCCAAGACCAGCGGCGGTACAATGAGCAGTTCTTC. The chain recombines TRBV3-1 (or the pseudogene TRBV3-2) with TRBJ2-1, with a tentative D call TRBD2 (5 bases). This CDR3 spans 15 amino acids. The germline CDR1 and CDR2 sequences are LGHDT and YNNKEL (reference sequence). V lost 0 bases, J lost 4 bases, and 10 bases lay in between.

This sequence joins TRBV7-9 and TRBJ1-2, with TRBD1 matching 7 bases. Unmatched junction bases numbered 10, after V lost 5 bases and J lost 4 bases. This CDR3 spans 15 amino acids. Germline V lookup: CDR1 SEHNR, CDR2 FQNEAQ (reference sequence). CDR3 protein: CASSPRTGGSYGYTF. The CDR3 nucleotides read TGTGCCAGCAGCCCCCGGACAGGTGGGTCCTATGGCTACACCTTC.

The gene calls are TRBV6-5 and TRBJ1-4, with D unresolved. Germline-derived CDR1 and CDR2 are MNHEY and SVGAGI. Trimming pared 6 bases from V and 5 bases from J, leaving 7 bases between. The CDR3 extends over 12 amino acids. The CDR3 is CASRALNEKLFF. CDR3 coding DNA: TGTGCCAGCAGGGCCCTGAATGAAAAACTGTTTTTT.

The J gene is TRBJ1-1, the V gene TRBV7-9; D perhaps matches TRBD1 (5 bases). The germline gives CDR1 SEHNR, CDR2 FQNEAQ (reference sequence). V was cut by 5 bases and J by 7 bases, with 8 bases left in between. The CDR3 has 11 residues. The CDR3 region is CASSVDSEAFF. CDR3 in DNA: TGTGCCAGCAGCGTCGACAGTGAAGCTTTCTTT.

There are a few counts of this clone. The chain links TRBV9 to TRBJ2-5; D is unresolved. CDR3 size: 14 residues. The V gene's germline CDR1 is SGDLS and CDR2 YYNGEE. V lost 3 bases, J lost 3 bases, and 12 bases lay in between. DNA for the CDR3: TGTGCCAGCAGCGGCAGGCTACTCGAAGAGACCCAGTACTTC. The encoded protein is CASSGRLLEETQYF. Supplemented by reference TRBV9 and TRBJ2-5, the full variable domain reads DSGVTQTPKHLITATGQRVTLRCSPRSGDLSVYWYQQSLDQGLQFLIQYYNGEERAKGNILERFSAQQFPDLHSELNLSSLELGDSALYFCASSGRLLEETQYFGPGTRLLVL.

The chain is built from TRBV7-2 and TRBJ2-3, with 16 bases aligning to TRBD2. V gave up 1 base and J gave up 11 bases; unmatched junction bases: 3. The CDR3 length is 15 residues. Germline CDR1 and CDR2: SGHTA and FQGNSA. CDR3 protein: CASSLEGLAGGLQYF. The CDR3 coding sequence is TGTGCCAGCAGCTTAGAGGGACTAGCGGGAGGGCTGCAGTATTTT.

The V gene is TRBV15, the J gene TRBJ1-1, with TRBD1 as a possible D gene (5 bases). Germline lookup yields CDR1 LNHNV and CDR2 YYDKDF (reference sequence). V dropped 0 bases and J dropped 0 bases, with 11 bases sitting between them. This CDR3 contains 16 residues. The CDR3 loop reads CATSRDKQELNTEAFF. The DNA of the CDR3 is TGTGCCACCAGCAGAGATAAACAGGAGTTGAACACTGAAGCTTTCTTT.

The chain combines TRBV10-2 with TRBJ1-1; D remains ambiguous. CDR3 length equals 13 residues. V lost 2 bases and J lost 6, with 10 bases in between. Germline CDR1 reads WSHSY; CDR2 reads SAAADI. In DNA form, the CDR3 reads TGCGCCAGCAGTGAGCGGGGAGACGCTGAAGCTTTCTTT. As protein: CASSERGDAEAFF.

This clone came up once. The CDR3 coding sequence is TGTGCCAGTAGGGGACAGGGGGCGCGGAATCAGCCCCAGCATTTT. It yields the protein CASRGQGARNQPQHF. The chain links TRBV19 to TRBJ1-5; 12 positions match TRBD1. The CDR3 sequence is 15 residues long. Germline values: CDR1 LNHDA, CDR2 SQIVND (reference sequence). V trimming: 6 bases; J trimming: 4 bases; junction bases outside the gene matches: 4.

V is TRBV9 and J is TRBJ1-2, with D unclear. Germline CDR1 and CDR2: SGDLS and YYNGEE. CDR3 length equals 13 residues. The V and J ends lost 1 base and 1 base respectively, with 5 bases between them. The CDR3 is CASSVRLNYGYTF. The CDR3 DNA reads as TGTGCCAGCAGCGTACGTCTTAACTATGGCTACACCTTC.

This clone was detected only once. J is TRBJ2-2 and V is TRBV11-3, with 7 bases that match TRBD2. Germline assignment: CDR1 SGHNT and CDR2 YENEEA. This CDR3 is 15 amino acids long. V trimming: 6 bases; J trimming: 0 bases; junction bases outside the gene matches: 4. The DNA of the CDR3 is TGTGCCAGCAGAACTGGGGGGGCGAACACCGGGGAGCTGTTTTTT. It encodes CASRTGGANTGELFF.

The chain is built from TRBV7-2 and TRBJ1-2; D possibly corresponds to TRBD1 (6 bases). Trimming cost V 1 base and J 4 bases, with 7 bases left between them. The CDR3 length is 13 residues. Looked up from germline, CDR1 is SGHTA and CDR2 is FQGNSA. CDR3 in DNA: TGTGCCAGCAGCTTAGTCAGGGGCTATGGCTACACCTTC. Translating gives CASSLVRGYGYTF.

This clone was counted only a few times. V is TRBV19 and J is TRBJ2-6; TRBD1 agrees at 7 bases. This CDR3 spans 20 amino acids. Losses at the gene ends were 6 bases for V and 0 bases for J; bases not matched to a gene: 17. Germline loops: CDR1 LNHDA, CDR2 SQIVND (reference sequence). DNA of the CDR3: TGTGCCAGTAGCCTTCGCAGGACAGGAGGACTTCCCTCTGGGGCCAACGTCCTGACTTTC. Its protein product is CASSLRRTGGLPSGANVLTF.

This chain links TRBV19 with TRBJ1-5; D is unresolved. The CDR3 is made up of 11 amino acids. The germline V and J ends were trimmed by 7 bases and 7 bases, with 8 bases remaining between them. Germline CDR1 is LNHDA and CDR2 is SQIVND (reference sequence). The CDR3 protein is CASKGGQPQHF. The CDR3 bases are TGTGCCAGTAAAGGAGGCCAGCCCCAGCATTTT. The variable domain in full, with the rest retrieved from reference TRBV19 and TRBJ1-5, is DGGITQSPKYLFRKEGQNVTLSCEQNLNHDAMYWYRQDPGQGLRLIYYSQIVNDFQKGDIAEGYSVSREKKESFPLTVTSAQKNPTAFYLCASKGGQPQHFGDGTRLSIL.

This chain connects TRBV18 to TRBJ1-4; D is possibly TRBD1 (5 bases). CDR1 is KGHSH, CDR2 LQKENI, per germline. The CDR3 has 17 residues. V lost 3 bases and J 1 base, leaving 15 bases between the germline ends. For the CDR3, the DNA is TGTGCCAGCTCACCGTTTGAAGACGGGGGAACTAATGAAAAACTGTTTTTT. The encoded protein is CASSPFEDGGTNEKLFF.

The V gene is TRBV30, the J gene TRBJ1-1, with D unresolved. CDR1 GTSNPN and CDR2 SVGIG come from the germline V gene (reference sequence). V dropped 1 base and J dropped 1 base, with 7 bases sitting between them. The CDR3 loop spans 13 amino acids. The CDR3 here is CAWSAPGNTEAFF. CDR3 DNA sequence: TGTGCCTGGAGTGCACCGGGGAACACTGAAGCTTTCTTT. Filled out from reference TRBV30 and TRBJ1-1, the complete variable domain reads SQTIHQWPATLVQPVGSPLSLECTVEGTSNPNLYWYRQAAGRGLQLLFYSVGIGQISSEVPQNLSASRPQDRQFILSSKKLLLSDSGFYLCAWSAPGNTEAFFGQGTRLTVV.

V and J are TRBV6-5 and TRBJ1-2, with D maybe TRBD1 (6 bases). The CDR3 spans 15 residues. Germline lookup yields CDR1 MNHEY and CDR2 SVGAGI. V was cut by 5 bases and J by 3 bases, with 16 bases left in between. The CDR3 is CASSRQVRVDYGYTF. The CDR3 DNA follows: TGTGCCAGCAGTCGACAGGTTCGGGTAGACTATGGCTACACCTTC.

This chain's CDR3 is CASSVPGGYQPQHF. Written as DNA, the CDR3 is TGTGCCAGTAGTGTTCCGGGGGGCTATCAGCCCCAGCATTTT. The chain carries TRBV19 and TRBJ1-5; maybe TRBD1 (6 bases). Germline V CDR1 and CDR2: LNHDA, SQIVND (reference sequence). This CDR3 comprises 14 residues. V dropped 5 bases and J dropped 5 bases, with 13 bases sitting between them.

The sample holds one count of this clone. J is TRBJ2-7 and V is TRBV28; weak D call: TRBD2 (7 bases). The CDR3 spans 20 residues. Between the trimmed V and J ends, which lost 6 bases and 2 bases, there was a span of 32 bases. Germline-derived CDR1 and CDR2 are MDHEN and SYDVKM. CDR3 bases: TGTGCCAGCAGCAAAACAAGAAAGGCGGGGGCGAAGGGTCCCCCCTACGAGCAGTACTTC. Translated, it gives CASSKTRKAGAKGPPYEQYF. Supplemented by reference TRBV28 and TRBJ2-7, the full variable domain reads DVKVTQSSRYLVKRTGEKVFLECVQDMDHENMFWYRQDPGLGLRLIYFSYDVKMKEKGDIPEGYSVSREKKERFSLILESASTNQTSMYLCASSKTRKAGAKGPPYEQYFGPGTRLTVT.

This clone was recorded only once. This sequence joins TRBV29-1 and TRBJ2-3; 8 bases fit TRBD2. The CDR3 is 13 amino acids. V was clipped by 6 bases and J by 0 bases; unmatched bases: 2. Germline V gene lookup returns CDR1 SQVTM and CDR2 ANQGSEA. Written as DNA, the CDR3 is TGCAGCGTCGCTAGCGGGAGCACAGATACGCAGTATTTT. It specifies CSVASGSTDTQYF.

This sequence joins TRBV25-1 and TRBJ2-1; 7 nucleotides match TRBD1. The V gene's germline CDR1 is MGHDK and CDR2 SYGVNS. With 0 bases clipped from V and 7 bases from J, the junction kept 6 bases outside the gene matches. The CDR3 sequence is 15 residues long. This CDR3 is CASSEYNRGRNEQFF. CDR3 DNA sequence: TGTGCCAGCAGTGAATATAACAGGGGCAGGAATGAGCAGTTCTTC.

This chain's CDR3 is CASSLAGTGSYEQYF. The CDR3 DNA reads as TGCGCCAGCAGCTTGGCCGGGACAGGTTCCTACGAGCAGTACTTC. The rearrangement links TRBV5-1 to TRBJ2-7; 8 bases align to TRBD1. Per germline, CDR1 SGHRS and CDR2 YFSETQ. The CDR3 consists of 15 residues. J gave up 1 base and V 0 bases, and 3 bases lay outside the gene matches.

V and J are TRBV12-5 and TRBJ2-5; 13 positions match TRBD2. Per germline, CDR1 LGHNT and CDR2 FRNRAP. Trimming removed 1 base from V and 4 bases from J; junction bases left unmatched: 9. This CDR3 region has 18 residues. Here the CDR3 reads CASGLGLTGLAGIETQYF. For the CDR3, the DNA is TGTGCTAGTGGTTTGGGATTGACGGGACTAGCGGGAATAGAGACCCAGTACTTC.

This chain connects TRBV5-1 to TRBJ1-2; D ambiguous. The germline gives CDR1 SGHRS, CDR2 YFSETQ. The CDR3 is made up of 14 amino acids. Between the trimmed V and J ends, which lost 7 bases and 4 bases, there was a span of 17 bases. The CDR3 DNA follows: TGCGCCAGCCTGGATCCGGCCCGGGGCTATGGCTACACCTTC. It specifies CASLDPARGYGYTF.

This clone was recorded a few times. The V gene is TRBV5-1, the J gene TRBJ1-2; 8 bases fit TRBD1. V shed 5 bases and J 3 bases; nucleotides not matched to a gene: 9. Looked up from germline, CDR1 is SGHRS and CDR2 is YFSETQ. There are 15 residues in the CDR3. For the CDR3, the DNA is TGCGCCAGCAGGGCCCAGGGGGCCGGGTACTATGGCTACACCTTC. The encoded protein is CASRAQGAGYYGYTF.